The 17 T cell receptor beta chains presented below share a single source sample, sequenced in a study of blood T cell repertoires in COVID-19. Repertoires were generated with immunoSEQ multiplex PCR, while TCRdb's copy carries only in-frame clones and drops some. The repertoire includes 55,000 to 65,000 clones, just over 90% of them detected once, and roughly 1.7% sits in the top ten. Sequencing input: peripheral blood. These receptors were taken from a human donor in a cohort sampled during active COVID-19.

The chain uses TRBV9 and TRBJ2-7; TRBD2 might be the D (6 bases). V lost 3 bases and J lost 7, with 8 bases in between. The CDR3 consists of 11 residues. Per the germline V gene, CDR1 is SGDLS and CDR2 is YYNGEE. As DNA, the CDR3 is TGTGCCAGCAGCGGCGGGGTAGAGCAGTACTTC. It is translated as CASSGGVEQYF.

The chain carries TRBV6-5 and TRBJ2-7; D may be TRBD2 (7 bases). This CDR3 has 14 amino acids. The germline V and J ends were trimmed by 2 bases and 6 bases, with 14 bases remaining between them. Looked up from germline, CDR1 is MNHEY and CDR2 is SVGAGI. As DNA, the CDR3 is TGTGCCAGCAGTTACGAGGGGGAGGGCCGCGAGCAGTACTTC. Protein: CASSYEGEGREQYF.

The sample holds one count of this clone. The chain joins TRBV7-8 to TRBJ2-7; no reliable D call. Germline V gene data show CDR1 as SGHVS and CDR2 as FQNEAQ. CDR3 length: 11 residues. Deletions cut 4 bases from V and 4 bases from J, with 5 bases between. CDR3 sequence reads: CASSSRYEQYF. The CDR3 DNA reads as TGTGCCAGCAGCTCTCGGTACGAGCAGTACTTC.

In DNA, the CDR3 is TGTGCCAGCTCACCACTGCAGGGGGAACAGCCCCAGCATTTT. Encoded protein: CASSPLQGEQPQHF. V and J are TRBV18 and TRBJ1-5, with 7 positions matching TRBD1. V shed 1 base, J shed 7 bases, and the junction held 4 bases outside the gene matches. This CDR3 is built from 14 residues. Germline V gives CDR1 KGHSH, CDR2 LQKENI.

CDR3 loop: CASSPSPSGSLADTQYF. The DNA of the CDR3 is TGTGCCAGCAGTCCCAGTCCGAGCGGGAGTCTGGCAGATACGCAGTATTTT. The rearrangement uses TRBV28 and TRBJ2-3; 8 bases are shared with TRBD2. CDR1 and CDR2 from the germline V gene are MDHEN and SYDVKM. V was clipped by 5 bases and J by 4 bases; unmatched bases: 14. The CDR3 has 17 residues.

The rearrangement joins TRBV7-6 to TRBJ2-1; no firm D call. This CDR3 region has 14 residues. The germline V gene encodes CDR1 SGHVS and CDR2 FNYEAQ. V dropped 1 base and J dropped 4 bases, with 8 bases sitting between them. Written as DNA, the CDR3 is TGTGCCAGCAGCTTAGGCACTACGTACAATGAGCAGTTCTTC. This sequence encodes CASSLGTTYNEQFF.

This clone is a singleton in its sample. The rearrangement uses TRBV27 and TRBJ1-5; the match to TRBD1 covers 7 bases. CDR1 and CDR2 from the germline V gene are MNHEY and SMNVEV (reference sequence). J lost 4 bases, V lost 1 base, and 4 bases had no gene match. The CDR3 length is 15 residues. CDR3 DNA sequence: TGTGCCAGCAGTTTATACCGGACAGGTAATCAGCCCCAGCATTTT. The encoded protein is CASSLYRTGNQPQHF.

The V gene is TRBV7-2, the J gene TRBJ2-3, with 9 bases aligning to TRBD2. The CDR3 runs 18 residues. Germline CDR1 reads SGHTA; CDR2 reads FQGNSA. With 4 bases clipped from V and 0 bases from J, the junction kept 11 bases outside the gene matches. In DNA form, the CDR3 reads TGTGCCAGCAGCTCCGTCCCATTCACTAGCGGGAGCACAGATACGCAGTATTTT. Amino acids: CASSSVPFTSGSTDTQYF.

The rearrangement uses TRBV14 and TRBJ2-3; TRBD2 agrees at 8 bases. The trim removed 0 bases at V and 3 bases at J, leaving 14 bases unmatched. Germline V gene data show CDR1 as SGHDN and CDR2 as FVKESK. This CDR3 contains 19 residues. In DNA form, the CDR3 reads TGTGCCAGCAGCCAAGATCGAAGAGCGGGAGTAGGAGGAACAGATACGCAGTATTTT. Translated, it gives CASSQDRRAGVGGTDTQYF.

The chain links TRBV19 to TRBJ2-3; 10 nucleotides align to TRBD1. V was clipped by 5 bases and J by 3 bases; unmatched bases: 11. The germline V gene encodes CDR1 LNHDA and CDR2 SQIVND (reference sequence). The CDR3 extends over 17 amino acids. In DNA form, the CDR3 reads TGTGCCAGTAGTCTCTTGGCGTGGGGACAGGGGACAGATACGCAGTATTTT. Amino acid sequence: CASSLLAWGQGTDTQYF.

The rearrangement links TRBV28 to TRBJ1-1; D is ambiguous. Deletions cut 1 base from V and 4 bases from J, with 10 bases between. This CDR3 has 14 amino acids. Germline CDR1 MDHEN, CDR2 SYDVKM. The CDR3 reads CASSLFRGSTEAFF. The CDR3 region has the DNA TGTGCCAGCAGTTTATTTCGGGGAAGCACTGAAGCTTTCTTT.

The chain joins TRBV10-1 to TRBJ2-3; 10 bases align to TRBD1. The CDR3 sequence is 16 residues long. V lost 2 bases and J lost 4; bases outside the gene matches: 6. Germline CDR1 is WNHNN and CDR2 is SYGVQD (reference sequence). The CDR3 spells CASSEGGTGVPDTQYF. For the CDR3, the DNA is TGCGCCAGCAGTGAGGGCGGGACAGGGGTCCCAGATACGCAGTATTTT.

This rearrangement joins TRBV7-2 to TRBJ2-1; 9 bases fit TRBD1. With V trimmed by 0 bases and J by 4 bases, 4 bases remained unmatched. CDR3 length: 16 residues. Germline values: CDR1 SGHTA, CDR2 FQGNSA. CDR3 sequence reads: CASSLALGQGYNEQFF. CDR3 nucleotide sequence: TGTGCCAGCAGCTTAGCGCTGGGACAGGGATACAATGAGCAGTTCTTC.

V and J are TRBV6-2 or TRBV6-3 and TRBJ2-7; 8 nucleotides agree with TRBD2. CDR3 length: 13 residues. Germline V CDR1 and CDR2: MNHEY, SVGEGT. The V segment lost 3 bases and the J segment 3 bases; nucleotides outside the gene matches: 1. CDR3 sequence: CASSYAGGYEQYF. The CDR3 DNA is TGTGCCAGCAGTTATGCGGGGGGCTACGAGCAGTACTTC.

This chain joins TRBV19 and TRBJ2-2, with TRBD2 matching 10 bases. CDR1 and CDR2 (germline): LNHDA, SQIVND (reference sequence). V shed 9 bases and J 7 bases; nucleotides not matched to a gene: 14. The CDR3 loop spans 16 amino acids. The CDR3 DNA sequence: TGTGCCAGCTCGTCTCTAGCGGGAGTTTACGGCGGGGAGCTGTTTTTT. Residues: CASSSLAGVYGGELFF.

The chain joins TRBV2 to TRBJ1-1; D call uncertain. V lost 6 bases to trimming and J lost 7 bases, with 9 bases between them. Per germline, CDR1 SNHLY and CDR2 FYNNEI. The CDR3 length is 11 residues. CDR3 in DNA: TGTGCCAGCAGGCGAGAGGATGAAGCTTTCTTT. As protein: CASRREDEAFF.

This chain connects TRBV4-2 to TRBJ2-5; D is possibly TRBD2 (7 bases). The V end was cut by 0 bases, the J end by 5 bases, with 16 bases between. This CDR3 contains 16 residues. Germline V lookup: CDR1 LGHNA, CDR2 YNFKEQ. CDR3 nucleotide sequence: TGTGCCAGCAGCCAAGAACAGGGAGGGGCGCAGGAGACCCAGTACTTC. Translating gives CASSQEQGGAQETQYF.